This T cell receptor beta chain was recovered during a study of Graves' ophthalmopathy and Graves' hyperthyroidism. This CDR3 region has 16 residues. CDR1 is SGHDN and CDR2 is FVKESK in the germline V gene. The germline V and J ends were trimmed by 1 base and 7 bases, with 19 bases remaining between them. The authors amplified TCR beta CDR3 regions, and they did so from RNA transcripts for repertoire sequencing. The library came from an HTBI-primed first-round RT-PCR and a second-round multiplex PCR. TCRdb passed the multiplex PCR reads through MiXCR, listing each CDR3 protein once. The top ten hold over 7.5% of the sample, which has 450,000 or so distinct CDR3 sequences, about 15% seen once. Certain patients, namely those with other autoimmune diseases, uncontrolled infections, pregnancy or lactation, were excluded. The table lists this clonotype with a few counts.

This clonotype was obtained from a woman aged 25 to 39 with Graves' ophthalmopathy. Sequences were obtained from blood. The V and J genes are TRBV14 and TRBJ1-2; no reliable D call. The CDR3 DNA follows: TGTGCCAGCAGCCAAGGTTTTAAGAGCATTGGACTTGGCTACACCTTC. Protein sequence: CASSQGFKSIGLGYTF.